This T cell receptor beta chain emerged from a study of cytomegalovirus exposure and HLA in healthy donors. Regarding the study as a whole: An analysis done earlier found most TCR beta V segments productive about 90% or about 30% of the time. In the analysis, some V segments, TRBV6-2 and TRBV6-3 included, were excluded as indistinguishable.

This clone was detected once. Its antigen is undetermined. Germline lookup yields CDR1 SGHTA and CDR2 FQGTGA. The V end lost 0 bases, the J end lost 5 bases, and 7 bases lay between the germline ends. The CDR3 totals 14 residues. Donors showed nominal health when sampled, although they likely had unrecorded immune exposures. This PCR relied on a set of 60 Vbeta primers and 13 Jbeta primers. Repertoires were generated with immunoSEQ multiplex PCR, while TCRdb's copy carries only in-frame clones and drops some. The profile shows around 60,000 clones, around 68% of them singletons. Sequencing used PBMCs. The chain links TRBV7-3 to TRBJ2-2, with D unresolved. The receptor was isolated from a man between 45 and 60 years old in good health and CMV-seropositive. CDR3 bases: TGTGCCAGCAGCTTAACCGGTCCTACCGGGGAGCTGTTTTTT. Residues: CASSLTGPTGELFF.